The sequence of this TCR beta chain was determined in a study of T cells and Merkel cell carcinoma outcomes (dated by TCRdb to 2019 to 2021). Libraries were made using the immunoSEQ multiplex PCR assay. This is the immuneACCESS table as TCRdb keeps it, with only in-frame sequences that have V and J called. A part of the clones is gone; compared with another copy, unresolved V genes explain less than half, and the rest is unexplained. Present in this sample are about 180 clones, approximately 92% of which were seen just once. The ten largest clones represent 12% of the sample. Sequencing input: tumor tissue from Merkel cell carcinoma. The receptors were sampled from a human donor with Merkel cell carcinoma.

This chain uses TRBV7-9 with TRBJ2-1; 7 positions agree with TRBD1. The V and J ends lost 4 bases and 1 base, in that order; junction bases with no gene match: 7. This CDR3 region has 16 residues. Germline CDR1 reads SEHNR; CDR2 reads FQNEAQ (reference sequence). The CDR3 DNA is TGTGCCAGCAGCTCTAACAGGGGTGAGTCCTACAATGAGCAGTTCTTC. Its translation is CASSSNRGESYNEQFF. The variable domain in full, completed from reference TRBV7-9 and TRBJ2-1, reads DTGVSQNPRHKITKRGQNVTFRCDPISEHNRLYWYRQTLGQGPEFLTYFQNEAQLEKSRLLSDRFSAERPKGSFSTLEIQRTEQGDSAMYLCASSSNRGESYNEQFFGPGTRLTVL.